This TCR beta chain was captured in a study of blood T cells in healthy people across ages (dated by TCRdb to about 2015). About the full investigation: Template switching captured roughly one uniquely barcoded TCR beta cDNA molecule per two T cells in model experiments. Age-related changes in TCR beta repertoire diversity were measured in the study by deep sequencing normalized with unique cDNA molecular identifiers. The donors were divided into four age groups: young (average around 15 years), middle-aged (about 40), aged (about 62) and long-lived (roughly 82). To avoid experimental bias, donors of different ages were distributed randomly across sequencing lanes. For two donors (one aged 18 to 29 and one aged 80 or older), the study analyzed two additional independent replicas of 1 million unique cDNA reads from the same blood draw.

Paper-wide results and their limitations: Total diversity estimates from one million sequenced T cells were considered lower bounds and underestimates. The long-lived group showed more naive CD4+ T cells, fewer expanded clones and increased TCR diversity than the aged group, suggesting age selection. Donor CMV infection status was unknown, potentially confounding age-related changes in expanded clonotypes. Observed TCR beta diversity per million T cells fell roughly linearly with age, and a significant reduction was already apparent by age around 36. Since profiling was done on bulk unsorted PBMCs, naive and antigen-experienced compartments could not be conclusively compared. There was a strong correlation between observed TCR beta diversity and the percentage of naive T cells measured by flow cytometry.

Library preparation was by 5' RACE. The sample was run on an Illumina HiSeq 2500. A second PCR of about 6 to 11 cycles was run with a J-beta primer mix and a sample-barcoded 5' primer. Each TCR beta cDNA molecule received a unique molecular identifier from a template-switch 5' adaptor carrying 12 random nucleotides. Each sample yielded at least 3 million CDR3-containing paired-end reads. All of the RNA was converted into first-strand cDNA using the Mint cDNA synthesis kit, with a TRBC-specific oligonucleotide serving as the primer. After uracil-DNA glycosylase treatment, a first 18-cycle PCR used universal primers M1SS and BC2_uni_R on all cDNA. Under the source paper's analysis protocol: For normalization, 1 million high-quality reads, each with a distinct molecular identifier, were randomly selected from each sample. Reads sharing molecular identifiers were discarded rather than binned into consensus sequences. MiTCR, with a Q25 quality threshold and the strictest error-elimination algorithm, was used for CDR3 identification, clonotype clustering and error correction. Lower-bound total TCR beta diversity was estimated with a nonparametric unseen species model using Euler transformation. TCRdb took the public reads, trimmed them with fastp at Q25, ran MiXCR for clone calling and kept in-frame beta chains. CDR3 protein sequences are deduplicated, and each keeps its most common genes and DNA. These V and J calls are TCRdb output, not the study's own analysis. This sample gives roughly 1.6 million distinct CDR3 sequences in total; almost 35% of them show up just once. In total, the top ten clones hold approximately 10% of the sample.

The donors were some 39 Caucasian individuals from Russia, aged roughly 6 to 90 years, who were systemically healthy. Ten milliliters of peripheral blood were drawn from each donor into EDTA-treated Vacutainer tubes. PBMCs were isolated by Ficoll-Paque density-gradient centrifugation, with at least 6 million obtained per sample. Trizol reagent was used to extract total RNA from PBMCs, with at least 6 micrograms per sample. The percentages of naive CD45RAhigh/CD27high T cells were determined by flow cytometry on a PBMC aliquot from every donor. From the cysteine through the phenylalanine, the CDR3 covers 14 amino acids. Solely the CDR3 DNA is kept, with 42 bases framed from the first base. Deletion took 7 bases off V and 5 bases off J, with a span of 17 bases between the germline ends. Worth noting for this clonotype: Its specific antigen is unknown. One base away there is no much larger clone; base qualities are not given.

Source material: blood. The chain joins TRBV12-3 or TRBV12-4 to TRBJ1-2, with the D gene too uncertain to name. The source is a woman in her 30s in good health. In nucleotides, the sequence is TGTGCCAGCACCTTCAGTGTTTCCCCTTATGGCTACACCTTC. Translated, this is CASTFSVSPYGYTF.